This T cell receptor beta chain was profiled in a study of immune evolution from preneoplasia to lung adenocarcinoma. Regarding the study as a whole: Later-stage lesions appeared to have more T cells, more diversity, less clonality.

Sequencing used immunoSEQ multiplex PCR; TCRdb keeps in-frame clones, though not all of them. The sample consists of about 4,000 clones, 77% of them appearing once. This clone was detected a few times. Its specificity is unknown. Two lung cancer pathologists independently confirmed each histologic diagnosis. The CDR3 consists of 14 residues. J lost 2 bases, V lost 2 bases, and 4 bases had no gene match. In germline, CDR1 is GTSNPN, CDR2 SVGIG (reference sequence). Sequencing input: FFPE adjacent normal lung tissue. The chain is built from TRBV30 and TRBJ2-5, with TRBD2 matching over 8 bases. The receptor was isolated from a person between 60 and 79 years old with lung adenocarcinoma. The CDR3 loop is CAWSWLAGQETQYF. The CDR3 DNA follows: TGTGCCTGGAGTTGGCTAGCGGGTCAAGAGACCCAGTACTTC.